These 29 T cell receptor beta chains were sequenced from one sample in a study of T cell repertoires in cytomegalovirus infection. Their antigens are not known. TCRdb passed the reads through MiXCR, listing each CDR3 protein once. The table includes approximately 990,000 distinct CDR3 sequences, approximately 33% detected once. The specimen comprised cultured CD8+ T cells from PBMCs, sampled from culture after CMV antigen stimulation. Source of these receptors: a human donor in good health (CMV status not recorded). Some clones in this sample may be carry-over from other donors' samples.

The V call is TRBV7-9, the J call TRBJ2-2, with a tentative D call TRBD2 (5 bases). This CDR3 region has 16 residues. The germline V gene has CDR1 SEHNR and CDR2 FQNEAQ (reference sequence). With 4 bases removed from V and 4 bases from J, the gap between germline ends came to 16 bases. In nucleotides, the CDR3 is TGTGCCAGCAGCTACAGAGGAGGAAAGGGCACCGGGGAGCTGTTTTTT. It encodes CASSYRGGKGTGELFF.

There are a few counts of this clonotype. The chain couples TRBV10-3 to TRBJ2-3, with 8 positions matching TRBD2. The junction had 3 bases not matched to a gene; V was cut back by 4 bases and J by 0 bases. This CDR3 spans 15 amino acids. Germline V gene data show CDR1 as ENHRY and CDR2 as SYGVKD. As DNA, the CDR3 is TGTGCCATCAGTGTCCGGGGGGGGAGCACAGATACGCAGTATTTT. Translating it yields CAISVRGGSTDTQYF.

This clonotype was counted a few times. J is TRBJ2-1 and V is TRBV6-8, with D hard to call. The germline V and J ends were trimmed by 2 bases and 10 bases, with 15 bases remaining between them. The CDR3 sequence is 14 residues long. Germline V lookup: CDR1 MNHGY, CDR2 SAAAGT. CDR3 in amino acids: CASSYGRPGPEQFF. The CDR3 DNA reads as TGTGCCAGCAGTTACGGAAGACCCGGGCCAGAGCAGTTCTTC.

This rearrangement joins TRBV29-1 to TRBJ2-1; tentatively, D is TRBD2 (7 bases). Between the trimmed V and J ends, which lost 7 bases and 4 bases, there was a span of 17 bases. The germline CDR1 and CDR2 sequences are SQVTM and ANQGSEA. The CDR3 extends over 14 amino acids. Here the CDR3 DNA reads TGCAGCGGGGAGGGTCCTGGACAGTACAATGAGCAGTTCTTC. It yields the protein CSGEGPGQYNEQFF.

This clonotype was detected a few times. The chain links TRBV7-8 to TRBJ2-2, with 10 bases fitting TRBD1. The CDR3 has 17 residues. Losses at the gene ends were 3 bases for V and 2 bases for J; bases not matched to a gene: 6. Germline V gene data show CDR1 as SGHVS and CDR2 as FQNEAQ. CDR3 nucleotide sequence: TGTGCCAGCAGCTTCCCACGGGACAGGGGCAACACCGGGGAGCTGTTTTTT. It yields the protein CASSFPRDRGNTGELFF.

This clonotype was observed once. This chain uses TRBV19 with TRBJ1-1, with D perhaps matching TRBD1 (6 bases). Germline loops: CDR1 LNHDA, CDR2 SQIVND (reference sequence). The CDR3 runs to 12 residues. Between the trimmed V and J ends, which lost 7 bases and 3 bases, there was a span of 9 bases. The CDR3 protein is CASTQGHTEAFF. Here the CDR3 DNA reads TGTGCCAGTACACAGGGACACACTGAAGCTTTCTTT. The full variable domain, rest sourced from reference TRBV19 and TRBJ1-1, is DGGITQSPKYLFRKEGQNVTLSCEQNLNHDAMYWYRQDPGQGLRLIYYSQIVNDFQKGDIAEGYSVSREKKESFPLTVTSAQKNPTAFYLCASTQGHTEAFFGQGTRLTVV.

The chain recombines TRBV3-1 with TRBJ1-1; D gene ambiguous. This CDR3 has 18 amino acids. The germline V gene has CDR1 LGHDT and CDR2 YNNKEL (reference sequence). V lost 0 bases, J lost 3 bases, and 20 bases lay in between. The CDR3 DNA follows: TGTGCCAGCAGCCAAGATCGGGCAGCAAGAAACTATCACACTGAAGCTTTCTTT. It codes for CASSQDRAARNYHTEAFF.

This clonotype was counted only a few times. Relative to the germline gene, one junction end is altered; a read error may explain this. The genes are TRBV12-3 or TRBV12-4 and TRBJ2-2, with 9 bases fitting TRBD1. The CDR3 extends over 12 amino acids. For the CDR3, the DNA is TGTGCCAGCAGTTTCGACAGGGGGGTGCTGTTTTTT. As protein: CASSFDRGVLFF.

In its sample, this clonotype was seen many times. This chain links TRBV7-6 with TRBJ2-1; D is tentatively TRBD1 or TRBD2 (6 bases each). Germline-derived CDR1 and CDR2 are SGHVS and FNYEAQ. Trimming took off 5 bases at V and 4 bases at J, with 15 bases between the two ends. The CDR3 length is 15 residues. The CDR3 DNA is TGTGCCAGCAGCGTTACGGGGGCCCCATACAATGAGCAGTTCTTC. Amino acids: CASSVTGAPYNEQFF.

The rearrangement joins TRBV13 to TRBJ2-1; weak D call: TRBD2 (5 bases). This CDR3 is built from 15 residues. CDR1 and CDR2 from the germline V gene are PRHDT and FYEKMQ (reference sequence). Deletions cut 4 bases from V and 1 base from J, with 11 bases between. CDR3 in amino acids: CASSSPLASYNEQFF. The CDR3 coding sequence is TGTGCCAGCAGCTCGCCCCTAGCTTCCTACAATGAGCAGTTCTTC.

The rearrangement links TRBV4-1 to TRBJ2-3; 8 bases map to TRBD2. From germline, CDR1 is MGHRA and CDR2 YSYEKL. After removal of 3 bases from V and 0 bases from J, the junction contained 8 bases not matched to a gene. The CDR3 contains 17 residues. The CDR3 reads CASSHPTSGRSTDTQYF. DNA of the CDR3: TGCGCCAGCAGCCACCCAACTAGCGGACGTAGCACAGATACGCAGTATTTT.

V usage is TRBV10-3 and J usage is TRBJ1-2; D is undetermined. The germline CDR1 and CDR2 sequences are ENHRY and SYGVKD. This CDR3 is built from 13 residues. Trimming shortened V by 0 bases and J by 8 bases, and 10 bases separated the two germline ends. CDR3 DNA sequence: TGTGCCATCAGTGAGTCGACGGCCAGCGGCTACACCTTC. It translates to CAISESTASGYTF.

This clonotype was found a few times. The V and J genes are TRBV6-4 and TRBJ2-3; perhaps TRBD2 as D (5 bases). CDR3 length: 16 amino acids. Deletions cut 0 bases from V and 1 base from J, with 11 bases between. Germline V lookup: CDR1 MRHNA, CDR2 SNTAGT. CDR3 sequence (DNA): TGTGCCAGCAGTGACTCGAGGGCGGTGGGCACAGATACGCAGTATTTT. Protein: CASSDSRAVGTDTQYF.

The chain employs TRBV12-3 or TRBV12-4 and TRBJ2-3; 11 nucleotides match TRBD2. The CDR3 covers 17 residues. J lost 3 bases, V lost 2 bases, and 7 bases had no gene match. The CDR3 reads CASSLIVGLAATDTQYF. As DNA, the CDR3 is TGTGCCAGCAGTTTAATCGTGGGACTAGCGGCAACAGATACGCAGTATTTT.

Points on this clonotype: A much larger clone lies a single base off, so this may be a read error. CDR3 in amino acids: CASSPTNYNSPLHF. The DNA for the CDR3 is TGTGCCAGCAGCCCGACCAACTATAATTCACCCCTCCACTTT. The V call is TRBV7-8, the J call TRBJ1-6; D unresolved. Per the germline V gene, CDR1 is SGHVS and CDR2 is FQNEAQ. CDR3 size: 14 residues. Trimming removed 5 bases at V and 3 bases at J, with 8 bases between. Drawing the rest from reference TRBV7-8 and TRBJ1-6, the complete variable domain is GAGVSQSPRYKVAKRGQDVALRCDPISGHVSLFWYQQALGQGPEFLTYFQNEAQLDKSGLPSDRFFAERPEGSVSTLKIQRTQQEDSAVYLCASSPTNYNSPLHFGNGTRLTVT.

This clonotype was recorded a few times. V is TRBV5-1 and J is TRBJ2-1; TRBD2 matches at 9 bases. V was clipped by 4 bases and J by 6 bases; unmatched bases: 8. The germline gives CDR1 SGHRS, CDR2 YFSETQ. The CDR3 has 15 residues. CDR3 sequence: CASSPLAGAVNEQFF. The CDR3 coding sequence is TGCGCCAGCAGCCCTTTAGCGGGGGCAGTCAATGAGCAGTTCTTC.

J is TRBJ2-7 and V is TRBV29-1; no clear D gene. Trimming pared 1 base from V and 5 bases from J, leaving 9 bases between. The CDR3 spans 12 residues. Germline assignment: CDR1 SQVTM and CDR2 ANQGSEA. The CDR3 DNA reads as TGCAGCGTTGAAGTCGGGTACCACGAGCAGTACTTC. Its protein product is CSVEVGYHEQYF.

The table lists this clonotype with many counts. The J gene is TRBJ1-6, the V gene TRBV7-8; D possibly corresponds to TRBD1 (5 bases). The CDR3 is 16 residues long. Germline CDR1 is SGHVS and CDR2 is FQNEAQ. V was trimmed by 3 bases and J by 3 bases, leaving 12 bases between them. CDR3 region: CASSFSVDNYNSPLHF. The DNA of the CDR3 is TGTGCCAGCAGCTTTAGCGTGGACAACTATAATTCACCCCTCCACTTT.

As for this clonotype: This could be a read error, since a much larger clone is one nucleotide away. This chain joins TRBV10-3 and TRBJ1-6, with D hard to call. The V gene's germline CDR1 is ENHRY and CDR2 SYGVKD. CDR3 length: 16 amino acids. The CDR3 DNA sequence: TGTGTCATCAGTGAGGCGTCGGCAGATTATAATTCACCCCTCCACTTT. It specifies CVISEASADYNSPLHF.

With respect to this clonotype: Sequence at one end of the junction differs from germline and may be a read error. The chain links TRBV7-9 to TRBJ1-4; the match to TRBD1 covers 7 bases. Germline CDR1 is SEHNR and CDR2 is FQNEAQ (reference sequence). This CDR3 comprises 12 residues. The CDR3 DNA sequence: TGTGTCAGCAGCTGGGACAGTGAGACGATGTTTTTT. Translation gives CVSSWDSETMFF.

The chain recombines TRBV12-3 or TRBV12-4 with TRBJ2-5, with a weak D call TRBD1 (6 bases). This CDR3 is 17 amino acids long. V lost 7 bases, J lost 5 bases, and 26 bases lay in between. CDR3 DNA sequence: TGTGCCAGCAATAATCGAAGGGACACCCAAACCGTGGAGACCCAGTACTTC. Protein: CASNNRRDTQTVETQYF.

This clonotype was observed a few times. The chain joins TRBV6-2 or TRBV6-3 to TRBJ2-1; 7 bases map to TRBD1. The CDR3 extends over 14 amino acids. From germline, CDR1 is MNHEY and CDR2 SVGEGT. Trimming took 5 bases from V and 9 from J; bases not matched to a gene: 10. The CDR3 bases are TGTGCCAGCAGTCTAACAAGGGGGCGTGTTGAGCAGTTCTTC. It specifies CASSLTRGRVEQFF.

This sequence joins TRBV20-1 and TRBJ1-6; TRBD1 agrees at 10 bases. After removal of 0 bases from V and 8 bases from J, the junction contained 4 bases not matched to a gene. The CDR3 runs to 15 residues. From germline, CDR1 is DFQATT and CDR2 SNEGSKA (reference sequence). This chain's CDR3 is CSARDLTGGDSPLHF. The CDR3 bases are TGCAGTGCTAGAGATTTGACAGGGGGCGATTCACCCCTCCACTTT.

The rearrangement links TRBV2 to TRBJ2-7; a weak D match, TRBD2 (5 bases). The germline V gene encodes CDR1 SNHLY and CDR2 FYNNEI. This CDR3 has 11 residues. Trimming removed 8 bases at V and 3 bases at J, with 8 bases between. The CDR3 DNA sequence: TGTGCCAGCCTCGGGGACTACGAGCAGTACGTC. It encodes CASLGDYEQYV.

The V call is TRBV29-1, the J call TRBJ2-6, with TRBD1 matching over 7 bases. J gave up 1 base and V 2 bases, and 5 bases lay outside the gene matches. CDR1 and CDR2 from the germline V gene are SQVTM and ANQGSEA. The CDR3 spans 16 residues. This chain's CDR3 is CSVEHRGLSGANVLTF. As DNA, the CDR3 is TGCAGCGTTGAACACAGGGGCTTATCTGGGGCCAACGTCCTGACTTTC.

The chain joins TRBV28 to TRBJ1-5; no definite D call. There are 11 residues in the CDR3. Deletions cut 7 bases from V and 12 bases from J, with 13 bases between. CDR1 and CDR2 (germline): MDHEN, SYDVKM. The CDR3 sequence is CASTNPGLQHF. The CDR3 DNA follows: TGTGCCAGCACCAATCCGGGTCTCCAGCATTTT.

J is TRBJ2-5 and V is TRBV12-3 or TRBV12-4; D gene unclear. V was clipped by 4 bases and J by 5 bases, with 5 bases between them. The CDR3 covers 11 residues. CDR3 amino acids: CASSWTETQYF. The CDR3 coding sequence is TGTGCCAGCAGTTGGACGGAGACCCAGTACTTC.

CDR3 amino acids: CASGSSTNYGYTF. The CDR3, as DNA: TGTGCCAGCGGGAGCTCAACTAACTATGGCTACACCTTC. V is TRBV7-6 and J is TRBJ1-2; unclear D gene. The CDR3 spans 13 residues. Germline V gene data show CDR1 as SGHVS and CDR2 as FNYEAQ. V was cut by 8 bases and J by 0 bases, with 10 bases left in between.

The gene calls are TRBV10-3 and TRBJ2-1; TRBD1 is a possible D gene (6 bases). The ends were cut back, 11 bases at V and 0 bases at J, with 11 bases in the middle. Per the germline V gene, CDR1 is ENHRY and CDR2 is SYGVKD. The CDR3 is 13 amino acids. In DNA, the CDR3 is TGTGCCGTCCGACAGGACTCCTACAATGAGCAGTTCTTC. Translated: CAVRQDSYNEQFF.